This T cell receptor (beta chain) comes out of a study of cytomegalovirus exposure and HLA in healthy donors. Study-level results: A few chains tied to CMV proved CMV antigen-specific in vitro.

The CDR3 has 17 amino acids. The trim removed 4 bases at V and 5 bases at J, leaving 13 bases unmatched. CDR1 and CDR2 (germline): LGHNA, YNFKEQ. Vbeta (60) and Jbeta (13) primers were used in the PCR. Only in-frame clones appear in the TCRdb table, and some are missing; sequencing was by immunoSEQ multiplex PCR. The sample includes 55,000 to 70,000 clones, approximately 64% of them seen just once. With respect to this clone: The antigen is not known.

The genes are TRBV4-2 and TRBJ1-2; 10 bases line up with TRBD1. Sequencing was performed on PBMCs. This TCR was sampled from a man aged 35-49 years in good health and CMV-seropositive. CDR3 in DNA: TGTGCCAGCAGCCCCCGTTACGGGACAGGGGAGGGGTATGGCTACACCTTC. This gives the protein CASSPRYGTGEGYGYTF.